A selection of T cell receptor beta chains follows, all from one sample in a study of cytomegalovirus exposure and HLA in healthy donors. TCRdb's table, derived via immunoSEQ multiplex PCR, lists solely in-frame clones and lacks some. The top ten hold about 2% of the sample, which has approximately 150,000 clones, roughly 76% seen once. The source material was PBMCs. These receptors came from a male donor in good health and CMV-seronegative. CDR3s include the opening cysteine and the closing phenylalanine or tryptophan. The D gene is left open where the match is weak. Only part of the rows carry a size: once, few, many, or a class if the clone is expanded.

v_gene	abundance	j_gene	d_gene	len	CDR3nt	CDR3aa
TRBV5-4	.	TRBJ1-2	.	15	TGTGCCAGCAGCTCTTGGTATGGCAGGGGCCATGGCTACACCTTC	CASSSWYGRGHGYTF
TRBV7-2	.	TRBJ2-1	.	17	TGTGCCAGCAGCTTAGAGTATTCAAAGAGCTCCTACAATGAGCAGTTCTTC	CASSLEYSKSSYNEQFF
TRBV27	.	TRBJ1-3	.	14	TGTGCCAGCAGTTTTTCCGGGTCCGGAAACACCATATATTTT	CASSFSGSGNTIYF
TRBV9	.	TRBJ2-1	TRBD1	15	TGTGCCAGCAGCGCCACAGGGGTGTCCTACAATGAGCAGTTCTTC	CASSATGVSYNEQFF
TRBV5-4	few	TRBJ2-2	.	13	TGTGCCAGCGCGGCAGGGGTCACCGGGGAGCTGTTTTTT	CASAAGVTGELFF
TRBV4-1	.	TRBJ1-6	.	16	TGCGCCAGCAGCCAATTCGGACAGACCGGTAATTCACGCCTCCACTTT	CASSQFGQTGNSRLHF
TRBV7-2	.	TRBJ1-2	.	17	TGTGCCAGCAGCTTAGACTCCCGAGCTGGTCTGAACTATGGCTACACCTTC	CASSLDSRAGLNYGYTF
TRBV6-4	.	TRBJ1-1	.	13	TGTGCCAGCAGGCCGGGACAGAACACTGAAGCTTTCTTT	CASRPGQNTEAFF
TRBV7-6	once	TRBJ1-6	.	15	TGTGCCAGCAGCTTAGGCCAGGGTGGAAATTCACCCCTCCACTTT	CASSLGQGGNSPLHF
TRBV5-1	once	TRBJ2-7	TRBD2	14	TGCGCCAGCAGCTCGGGACTAGCGGGGACCGAGCAGTACTTC	CASSSGLAGTEQYF
TRBV5-1	.	TRBJ2-6	.	15	TGCGCCAGCAGCTTGTCAGACTCTGGGGCCAACGTCCTGACTTTC	CASSLSDSGANVLTF
TRBV19	.	TRBJ2-3	TRBD2	16	TGTGCCAGCAGTTTAGGGACTAGCGCTGGCACAGATACGCAGTATTTT	CASSLGTSAGTDTQYF
TRBV6-6	.	TRBJ1-1	TRBD1	13	TGTGCCAGCAACCTAGGGGGACAGGCGGGGGCTTTCTTT	CASNLGGQAGAFF
TRBV7-2	once	TRBJ1-1	.	14	TGTGCCAGCAGCTTCAGAGGGCGAGTCACTGAAGCTTTCTTT	CASSFRGRVTEAFF
TRBV5-1	.	TRBJ1-1	.	13	TGCGCCAGCACCGAGCCCATGAACACTGAAGCTTTCTTT	CASTEPMNTEAFF
TRBV6-1	.	TRBJ1-5	.	14	TGTGCCAGCACCGCTGACAGCCGCAATCAGCCCCAGCATTTT	CASTADSRNQPQHF
TRBV2	.	TRBJ1-1	TRBD1	16	TGTGCCAGGACAGGGGGCTTGGTTGTAGGGAACACTGAAGCTTTCTTT	CARTGGLVVGNTEAFF
TRBV5-6	.	TRBJ2-2	TRBD1	15	TGTGCCAGCAGCCTGGACAGGGTCGACACCGGGGAGCTGTTTTTT	CASSLDRVDTGELFF
TRBV30	.	TRBJ2-7	.	12	TGTGCCTGGAGTACCGGCTCCTACGAGCAGTACTTC	CAWSTGSYEQYF
TRBV25-1	.	TRBJ2-7	.	14	TGTGCCAGCAGTGAATTCTCCAGGGACTACGAGCAGTACTTC	CASSEFSRDYEQYF
TRBV19	.	TRBJ1-4	TRBD1	13	TGTGCCAGTAATCAGGGGGGCTACGAAAAACTGTTTTTT	CASNQGGYEKLFF
TRBV2	.	TRBJ1-5	.	15	TGTGCCAGCAGCACCAGCGTATTGCATAATCAGCCCCAGCATTTT	CASSTSVLHNQPQHF
TRBV7-8	.	TRBJ2-1	.	16	TGTGCCAGCAGCTTAGAGTGGCGGACTACTTACAATGAGCAGTTCTTC	CASSLEWRTTYNEQFF
TRBV13	.	TRBJ2-7	.	16	TGTGCCAGCAGCGACGGCGCGGGGGCCGCCCCCTACGAGCAGTACTTC	CASSDGAGAAPYEQYF
TRBV9	.	TRBJ2-5	TRBD2	14	TGTGCCAGCAGCAGAAGCGGGAGCCAAGAGACCCAGTACTTC	CASSRSGSQETQYF
TRBV4-1	.	TRBJ2-1	.	17	TGCGCCAGCAGCCAGGGTACAGGAGGGCCTTCGTACAATGAGCAGTTCTTC	CASSQGTGGPSYNEQFF
TRBV4-3	.	TRBJ2-7	.	13	TGCGCCAGCAGCCCTGAGACTCGTTCCCAGCAGTACTTC	CASSPETRSQQYF
TRBV11-2	.	TRBJ2-3	.	12	TGTGCCAGCAGCTCTAGCACAGATACGCAGTATTTT	CASSSSTDTQYF
TRBV11-2	.	TRBJ2-1	.	13	TGTGCCAGCAGCAAACTCACGGACAATGAGCAGTTCTTC	CASSKLTDNEQFF
TRBV10-2	medium-sized	TRBJ2-7	.	12	TGCGCCAGCAGAAGGACTGTCCACGAGCAGTACTTC	CASRRTVHEQYF
TRBV29-1	.	TRBJ1-2	TRBD1	14	TGCAGCGTTGAGTACACCGGGACAGGCTATGGCTACACCTTC	CSVEYTGTGYGYTF
TRBV5-1	.	TRBJ1-3	TRBD1	15	TGCGCCAGCAGCTTGGAGGGGGCCTCTGGAAACACCATATATTTT	CASSLEGASGNTIYF
TRBV4-1	.	TRBJ1-1	.	13	TGCGCCAGTTCAGGACAAGTGAACACTGAAGCTTTCTTT	CASSGQVNTEAFF
TRBV21-1	.	TRBJ1-4	.	17	TGTGCCAGCAGTAAGTGGGGAGTGCGAGGGCTGATACAAAAACTGTTTTTT	CASSKWGVRGLIQKLFF
TRBV10-3	.	TRBJ2-2	TRBD2	17	TGTGCCATCAGTGCAGGACTAGCGGGGACGAACACCGGGGAGCTGTTTTTT	CAISAGLAGTNTGELFF
TRBV10-1	.	TRBJ1-2	.	15	TGCGCCAGCAGTGAGTCGGCGGGACCAAACTATGGCTACACCTTC	CASSESAGPNYGYTF
TRBV29-1	.	TRBJ2-1	TRBD2	13	TGCAGCGTTGGAGCGCCCCGATGGGGGGGGCAGTTCTTC	CSVGAPRWGGQFF
TRBV5-1	.	TRBJ2-2	.	16	TGCGCCAGCAGCTTGGGGCCAGGGGAAGGGGCCGGGGAGCTGTTTTTT	CASSLGPGEGAGELFF
TRBV7-8	.	TRBJ2-3	TRBD2	16	TGTGCCAGCAGCTTAGAGACTAGCGGGGGCACAGATACGCAGTATTTT	CASSLETSGGTDTQYF
TRBV27	.	TRBJ2-5	TRBD2	14	TGTGCCAGCAGAGGTACCGGGGGGCAAGAGACCCAGTACTTC	CASRGTGGQETQYF
TRBV11-3	.	TRBJ2-2	.	16	TGTGCCAGCAGCTTATCTAGGGGATCGAACACCGGGGAGCTGTTTTTT	CASSLSRGSNTGELFF